This T cell receptor (beta chain) is drawn from a study of T-cell reconstitution after alpha-beta-depleted transplantation in children. Study observations and caveats: Expanded graft clones, several hundred of them, were reportedly the source of alpha-beta T cells about two months after transplant. At one year after transplant, newly produced T cells mostly accounted for T-cell counts and diversity.

CDR3 length equals 14 residues. V was shortened by 7 bases and J by 6 bases, with 16 bases between the two germline ends. Construction of the TCRbeta library involved unique molecular identifiers. Each CDR3 protein gets one entry after TCRdb re-called the PCR reads with MiXCR. Of about 110,000 distinct CDR3 sequences listed, 23% are singletons. This clonotype was recorded a few times. Antigen: not known. Material: PBMCs, mostly from graft donor cells, obtained 180 days after TCRalphabeta/CD19-depleted stem cell transplant. V gene TRBV12-3 or TRBV12-4 combines with J gene TRBJ2-1; the D gene is possibly TRBD1 (5 bases). The TCR comes from a male patient aged 2 to 9 who had a stem cell transplant for chronic granulomatous disease, so the T cells may come from the graft donor. The CDR3 loop is CASIPWGLPNEQFF. In DNA form, the CDR3 reads TGTGCCAGCATTCCCTGGGGCCTGCCCAATGAGCAGTTCTTC.